A selection of T cell receptor beta chains follows, all from one sample in a study of radiotherapy plus CTLA-4 blockade in lung cancer. Sequencing was performed with immunoSEQ multiplex PCR; in TCRdb, only in-frame clones are kept and a portion is missing. This sample has some 50,000 clones, with roughly 86% found just once. This specimen was peripheral blood, taken from a patient treated with radiotherapy plus ipilimumab. These receptors were obtained from a human donor with non-small cell lung cancer whose response to radiotherapy plus ipilimumab could not be evaluated. The CDR3 runs from the conserved cysteine through the conserved F or W. Fields, in order: CDR3 length, V gene, clone size, J gene, CDR3 protein. Expanded clones get a size class; other rows say once, few or many, or leave the size out.

>15|TRBV5-1|NA|TRBJ2-5
CASSLNPAGGETQYF
>16|TRBV27|NA|TRBJ2-4
CASSSRPRLAKNIQYF
>14|TRBV27|NA|TRBJ1-5
CASSPTGRGEPQHF
>12|TRBV27|NA|TRBJ1-1
CASSQQGTRAFF
>13|TRBV7-8|NA|TRBJ1-1
CASSLLRGVEAFF
>16|TRBV15|once|TRBJ2-5
CATSRGGGSKEETQYF
>14|TRBV11-2|NA|TRBJ2-5
CASSGGTGEETQYF
>14|TRBV5-8|NA|TRBJ1-5
CASSLGTVVQPQHF
>15|TRBV10-3|NA|TRBJ2-7
CAISDWRGGSYEQYF
>13|TRBV6-1|NA|TRBJ1-3
CASILQSGNAIYF
>15|TRBV5-5|NA|TRBJ2-3
CASSLTSGSTDTQYF
>16|TRBV6-1|few|TRBJ1-4
CASSEASRTTNEKLFF
>18|TRBV5-1|NA|TRBJ2-2
CASSFGTSGRKNTGELFF
>13|TRBV7-3|once|TRBJ2-3
CASSVIPTDTQYF
>13|TRBV7-8|NA|TRBJ2-1
CAGRTSGHNEQFF
>13|TRBV6-6|once|NA
CASSPTGSYEQYF
>18|TRBV28|few|TRBJ2-1
CASSPPVYRGTTYNEQFF
>14|TRBV14|NA|TRBJ2-3
CASSSGLPPDTQYF
>13|TRBV19|NA|TRBJ2-3
CASTRGDTDTQYF
>12|TRBV28|few|TRBJ1-5
CASRPDSPAQHF
>15|TRBV7-8|NA|TRBJ1-1
CASSLVGQGATEAFF
>19|TRBV5-1|few|TRBJ2-4
CASSYSGLAGGGAKNIQYF
>16|TRBV5-4|NA|TRBJ2-5
CASSRRRGWGQETQYF
>15|TRBV19|NA|NA
CASSRSGSPTYEQYF
>11|TRBV30|NA|TRBJ1-1
CAWSSIREAFF
>13|TRBV15|NA|TRBJ2-7
CATSKGQNYEQYF
>14|TRBV28|NA|TRBJ2-1
CASRLAGGPSEQFF
>14|TRBV2|NA|TRBJ1-2
CASTISHLRSGYTF
>16|TRBV7-2|NA|NA
CASSLSDSAGTYEQYF
>20|TRBV15|NA|TRBJ2-3
CATSRDIRLAGGPRTDTQYF
>14|TRBV9|NA|TRBJ2-5
CASSPWTGQETQYF
>17|TRBV10-3|NA|TRBJ2-6
CAISEGQGTSGANVLTF
>15|TRBV7-9|NA|TRBJ1-1
CASSSTGGAFSEAFF
>15|TRBV7-8|NA|TRBJ2-1
CASSLVLAGEHEQFF
>16|TRBV11-2|NA|TRBJ2-1
CASRVSSGSSYNEQFF
>17|TRBV7-3|NA|TRBJ2-2
CASSLRGGPGNPGELFF
>14|TRBV11-2|NA|TRBJ2-7
CASSLGGSAYEQYF
>13|TRBV30|NA|TRBJ2-7
CAWSVLQGYEQYF
>19|TRBV11-3|NA|TRBJ1-5
CASSPHRDRGQNSNQPQHF
>16|TRBV28|NA|TRBJ1-5
CASSSGRTGGNQPQHF
>14|TRBV7-2|NA|TRBJ2-4
CASSLMGQGNIQYF
>14|TRBV7-3|NA|TRBJ1-2
CASSPGPTNYGYTF
>16|TRBV15|NA|TRBJ1-2
CATSGGRHLSNYGYTF
>14|TRBV2|NA|TRBJ1-5
CASSEGQDNQPQHF
>12|TRBV28|NA|TRBJ2-1
CASSFATSMGFF
>15|TRBV11-2|NA|TRBJ2-7
CASSLGLAGLPEQYF
>15|TRBV19|NA|TRBJ2-2
CASKITGANTGELFF
>15|TRBV25-1|NA|TRBJ1-2
CASSKGGQGDYGYTF
>16|TRBV19|NA|TRBJ1-2
CASSISPQGSHYGYTF
>14|TRBV27|NA|TRBJ2-7
CASSFGPGRGEQYF
>14|TRBV6-6|NA|TRBJ2-3
CASGGGLNTDTQYF